A selection of T cell receptor beta chains follows, all from one sample in a study of beta chain features in type 1 diabetes. The data were produced by immunoSEQ multiplex PCR, yet TCRdb's version contains in-frame clones alone and is incomplete. The sample includes 680,000 or so clones, around an eighth of them seen just once. Sequenced material: naive CD4+ T cells from blood. These receptors originate from a young man with type 1 diabetes. Each CDR3 is given with its conserved first and last residue. The order of the fields is V gene, CDR3 protein.

V gene: TRBV18; CDR3 protein: CASSPPGLDTYEQYF
V gene: TRBV7-2; CDR3 protein: CASSLGSGGLTDTQYF
V gene: TRBV4-1; CDR3 protein: CASSRPDFQETQYF
V gene: TRBV30; CDR3 protein: CAWSVLAPASEKLFF
V gene: TRBV5-1; CDR3 protein: CASSAPGLGGSEQYF
V gene: TRBV7-2; CDR3 protein: CASSNRGQPQHF
V gene: TRBV5-1; CDR3 protein: CATASDRTQETQYF
V gene: TRBV18; CDR3 protein: CASSPRHEGYEQYF
V gene: TRBV10-3; CDR3 protein: CAISEQGETQYF
V gene: TRBV9; CDR3 protein: CASSVGGLNTDTQYF
V gene: TRBV6-1; CDR3 protein: CASSGLRGGSYNEQFF
V gene: TRBV30; CDR3 protein: CAWSVDRGNYGYTF
V gene: TRBV6-6; CDR3 protein: CASSPGAGEQYF
V gene: TRBV10-3; CDR3 protein: CAISGGGNYEQYF
V gene: TRBV4-1; CDR3 protein: CASSQVNLGTDSYEQYF
V gene: TRBV7-9; CDR3 protein: CASSLGQGDEQYF
V gene: TRBV2; CDR3 protein: CASRPLAGTDTQYF